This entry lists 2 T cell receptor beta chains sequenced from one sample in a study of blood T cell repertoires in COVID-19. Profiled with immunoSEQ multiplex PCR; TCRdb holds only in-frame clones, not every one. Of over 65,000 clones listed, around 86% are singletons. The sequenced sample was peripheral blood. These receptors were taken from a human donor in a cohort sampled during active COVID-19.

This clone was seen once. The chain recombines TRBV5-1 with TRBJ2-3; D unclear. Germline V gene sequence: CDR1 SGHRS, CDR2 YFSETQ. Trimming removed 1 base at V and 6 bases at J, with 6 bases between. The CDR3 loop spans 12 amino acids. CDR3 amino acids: CASSLQEDTQYF. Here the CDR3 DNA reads TGCGCCAGCAGCTTGCAAGAGGATACGCAGTATTTT. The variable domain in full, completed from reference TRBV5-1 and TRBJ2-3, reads KAGVTQTPRYLIKTRGQQVTLSCSPISGHRSVSWYQQTPGQGLQFLFEYFSETQRNKGNFPGRFSGRQFSNSRSEMNVSTLELGDSALYLCASSLQEDTQYFGPGTRLTVL.

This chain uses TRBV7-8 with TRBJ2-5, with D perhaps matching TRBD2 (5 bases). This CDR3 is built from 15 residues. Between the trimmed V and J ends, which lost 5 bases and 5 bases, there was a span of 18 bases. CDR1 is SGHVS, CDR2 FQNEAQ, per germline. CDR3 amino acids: CASSPDLYEGETQYF. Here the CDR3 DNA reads TGTGCCAGCAGCCCCGACCTTTACGAGGGCGAGACCCAGTACTTC.